This T cell receptor beta chain was obtained from a study of cytomegalovirus exposure and HLA in healthy donors. Amplification used 60 Vbeta primers and 13 Jbeta primers. Profiled with immunoSEQ multiplex PCR; TCRdb holds only in-frame clones, not every one. The repertoire holds 150,000 to 200,000 clones, with over 60% as singletons. The CDR3 spans 14 residues. J lost 1 base, V lost 6 bases, and 5 bases had no gene match. Per the germline V gene, CDR1 is SNHLY and CDR2 is FYNNEI. Study outcomes and limitations: Productive status was seen about 90% or about 30% of the time for most TCR beta V segments in an earlier analysis. Later genetic work tied a missense DCLRE1C variant to beta-chain V and J trimming.

This clone came up a few times. Its matching antigen is unknown. The TCR comes from a woman aged 40 to 55 in good health and CMV-seronegative. The rearrangement joins TRBV2 to TRBJ1-2; TRBD1 matches at 7 bases. The sequencing sample was made of PBMCs. CDR3 sequence: CASSGTEGNYGYTF. The CDR3 DNA reads TGTGCCAGCAGCGGGACAGAAGGTAACTATGGCTACACCTTC.